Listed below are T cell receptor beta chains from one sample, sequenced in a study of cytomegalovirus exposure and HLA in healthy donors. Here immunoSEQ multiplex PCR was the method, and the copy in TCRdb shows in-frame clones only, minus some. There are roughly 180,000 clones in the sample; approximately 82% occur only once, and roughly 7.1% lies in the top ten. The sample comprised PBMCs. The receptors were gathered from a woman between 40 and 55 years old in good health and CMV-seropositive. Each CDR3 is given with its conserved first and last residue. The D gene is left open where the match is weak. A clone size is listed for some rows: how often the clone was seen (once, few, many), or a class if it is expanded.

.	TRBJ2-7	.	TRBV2	TGTGCCAGCAGTGTTTCGTCCTACGAGCAGTACTTC	CASSVSSYEQYF
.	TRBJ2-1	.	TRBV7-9	TGTGCCAGCAGCACCCGGACAGACTTGAGTCTTAATGAGCAGTTCTTC	CASSTRTDLSLNEQFF
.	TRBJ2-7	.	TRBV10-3	TGTGCCATCAGTGACCCGGTGAAGACCTACGAGCAGTACTTC	CAISDPVKTYEQYF
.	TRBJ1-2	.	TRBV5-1	TGCGCCAGCAGCTTACAGGCGACCTATGGCTACACCTTC	CASSLQATYGYTF
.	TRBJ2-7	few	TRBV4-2	TGTGCCAGCAGCCAAGAACTGGCGTGGGTACAGGCCGGGACTCTCTACGAGCAGTACTTC	CASSQELAWVQAGTLYEQYF
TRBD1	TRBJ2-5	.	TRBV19	TGTGCCAGTACCCCAACGGACAGGGGAGAGACCCAGTACTTC	CASTPTDRGETQYF
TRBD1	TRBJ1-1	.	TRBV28	TGTGCCAGCAGTACAAGCGGGACAGGGTTCACTGAAGCTTTCTTT	CASSTSGTGFTEAFF
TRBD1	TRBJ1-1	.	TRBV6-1	TGTGCCAGCAGTGAAGGGACAGGGGGCACTGAAGCTTTCTTT	CASSEGTGGTEAFF
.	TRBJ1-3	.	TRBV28	TGTGCCAGCAGTTTATGGGACAAGGGAAACACCATATATTTT	CASSLWDKGNTIYF
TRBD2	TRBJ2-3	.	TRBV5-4	TGTGCCAGCAGACCCGGGACTAGCGGGAGGAGGACAGATACGCAGTATTTT	CASRPGTSGRRTDTQYF
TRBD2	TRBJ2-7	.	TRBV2	TGTGCCAGCAGACGACTAGCGGCGGGCTCCTACGAGCAGTACTTC	CASRRLAAGSYEQYF
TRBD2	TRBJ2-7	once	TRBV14	TGTGCCAGCAGCCAAGGGCTAGCGGGAGGCTACGAGCAGTACTTC	CASSQGLAGGYEQYF
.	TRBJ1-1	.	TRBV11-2	TGTGCCAGCAGCATAGACGCGCCGAACACTGAAGCTTTCTTT	CASSIDAPNTEAFF
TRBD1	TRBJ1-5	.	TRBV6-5	TGTGCCAGCAGCCTTACAGGGGCCGCGGGACAGCCCCAGCATTTT	CASSLTGAAGQPQHF
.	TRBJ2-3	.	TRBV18	TGTGCCAGCTCACCAACGACTTCTAGCACAGATACGCAGTATTTT	CASSPTTSSTDTQYF
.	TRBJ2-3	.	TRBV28	TGTGCCAGCAGCCCACCGGCGGGCTACCCAGATACGCAGTATTTT	CASSPPAGYPDTQYF
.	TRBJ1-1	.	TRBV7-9	TGTTCCAGCCTCCCGGCTGTTACTAGGGTGGACACTGAAGCTTTCTTT	CSSLPAVTRVDTEAFF